This T cell receptor (beta chain) was retrieved from a study of blood T cell repertoires in COVID-19. Study context: COVID-19 samples collected from the United States, Italy and Spain covered acute and convalescent phases. The analysed material was cDNA or gDNA that came from T cells, B-cell-depleted T cells, or PBMCs.

Authors' analysis steps: It was from reference gene primer amplification that nucleated cell counts were estimated. Assay used: immunoSEQ multiplex PCR; TCRdb lists only in-frame clones, some missing. That table supplies the V and J calls and clone size; D and trimming were determined from the DNA. Of roughly 90,000 clones in the sample, about four fifths were seen once. V gave up 5 bases and J gave up 0 bases, with 5 bases separating them. The CDR3 runs 13 residues. The chain joins TRBV12-3 or TRBV12-4 to TRBJ1-3; D remains ambiguous. Sequencing was carried out using peripheral blood. This clonotype was obtained from a woman between 65 and 79 years old with acute or convalescent COVID-19. CDR3 nucleotide sequence: TGTGCCAGCAGTCAGGACTCTGGAAACACCATATATTTT. It encodes CASSQDSGNTIYF.